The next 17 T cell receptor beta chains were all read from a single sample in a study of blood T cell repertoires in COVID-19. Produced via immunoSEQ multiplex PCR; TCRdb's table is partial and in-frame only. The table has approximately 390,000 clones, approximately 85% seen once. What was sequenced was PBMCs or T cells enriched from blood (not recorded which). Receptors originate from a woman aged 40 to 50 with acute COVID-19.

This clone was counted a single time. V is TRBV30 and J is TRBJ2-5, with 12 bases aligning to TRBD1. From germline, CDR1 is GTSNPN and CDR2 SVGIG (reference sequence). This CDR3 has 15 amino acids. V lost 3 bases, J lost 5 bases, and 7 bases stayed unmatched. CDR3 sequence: CAWREGQGAKETQYF. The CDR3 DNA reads TGTGCCTGGAGGGAGGGACAGGGGGCGAAGGAGACCCAGTACTTC.

DNA of the CDR3: TGTGCCAGCAGTGTCCGGGACAGGGATTACGAGCAGTACTTC. It is translated as CASSVRDRDYEQYF. The chain uses TRBV27 and TRBJ2-7, with 9 bases aligning to TRBD1. Trimming cost V 5 bases and J 4 bases; bases outside gene matches: 6. Per germline, CDR1 MNHEY and CDR2 SMNVEV (reference sequence). The CDR3 runs to 14 residues.

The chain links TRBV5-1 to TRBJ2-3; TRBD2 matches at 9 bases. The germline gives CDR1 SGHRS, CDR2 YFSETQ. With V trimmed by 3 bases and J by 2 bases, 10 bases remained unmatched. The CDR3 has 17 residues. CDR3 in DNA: TGCGCCAGCAGCTGGAACCCCAGCGGGGGGACCACAGATACGCAGTATTTT. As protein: CASSWNPSGGTTDTQYF.

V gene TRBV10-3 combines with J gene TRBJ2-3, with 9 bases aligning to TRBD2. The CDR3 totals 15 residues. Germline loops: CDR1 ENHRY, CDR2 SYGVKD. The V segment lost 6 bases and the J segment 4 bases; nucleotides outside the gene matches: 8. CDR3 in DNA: TGTGCCATCAGCGGTGGGACTAGCCCCCCAGATACGCAGTATTTT. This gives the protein CAISGGTSPPDTQYF.

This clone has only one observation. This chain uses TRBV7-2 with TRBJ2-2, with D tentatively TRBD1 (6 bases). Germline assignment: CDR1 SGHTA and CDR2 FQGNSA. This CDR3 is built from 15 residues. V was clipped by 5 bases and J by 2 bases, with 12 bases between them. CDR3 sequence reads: CASSKRTVNTGELFF. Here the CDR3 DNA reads TGTGCCAGCAGCAAGCGGACAGTAAACACCGGGGAGCTGTTTTTT.

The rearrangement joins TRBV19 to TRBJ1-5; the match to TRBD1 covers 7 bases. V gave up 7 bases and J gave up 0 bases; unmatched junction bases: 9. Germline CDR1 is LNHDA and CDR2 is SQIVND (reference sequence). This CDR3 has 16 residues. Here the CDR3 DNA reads TGTGCCAGTAATTGGGGACAGCAGTATAGCAATCAGCCCCAGCATTTT. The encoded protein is CASNWGQQYSNQPQHF.

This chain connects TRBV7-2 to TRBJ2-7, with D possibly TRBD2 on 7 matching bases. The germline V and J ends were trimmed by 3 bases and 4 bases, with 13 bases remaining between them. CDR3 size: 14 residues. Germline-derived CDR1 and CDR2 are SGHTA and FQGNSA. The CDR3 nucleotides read TGTGCCAGCAGCTTTGGCGGGGGCATTTACGAGCAGTACTTC. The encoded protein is CASSFGGGIYEQYF.

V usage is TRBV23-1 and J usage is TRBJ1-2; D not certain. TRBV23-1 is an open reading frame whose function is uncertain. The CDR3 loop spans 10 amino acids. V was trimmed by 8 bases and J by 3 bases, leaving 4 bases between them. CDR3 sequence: CASSHYGYTF. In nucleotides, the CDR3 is TGCGCCAGCTCTCACTATGGCTACACCTTC.

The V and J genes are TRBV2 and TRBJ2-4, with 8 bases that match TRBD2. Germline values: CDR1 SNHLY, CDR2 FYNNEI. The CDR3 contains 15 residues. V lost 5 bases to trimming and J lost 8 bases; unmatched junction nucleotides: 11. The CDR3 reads CASSYLRGGLDIQYF. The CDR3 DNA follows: TGTGCCAGCAGTTACCTACGGGGGGGCCTTGACATTCAGTACTTC.

CDR3 DNA: TGTGCCAGCAGCTTAGGGGCCTGGGATTCACCCCTCCACTTT. Translation: CASSLGAWDSPLHF. V and J are TRBV7-9 and TRBJ1-6; D is uncertain. The germline V and J ends were trimmed by 1 base and 8 bases, with 9 bases remaining between them. The CDR3 is 14 residues long. From germline, CDR1 is SEHNR and CDR2 FQNEAQ (reference sequence).

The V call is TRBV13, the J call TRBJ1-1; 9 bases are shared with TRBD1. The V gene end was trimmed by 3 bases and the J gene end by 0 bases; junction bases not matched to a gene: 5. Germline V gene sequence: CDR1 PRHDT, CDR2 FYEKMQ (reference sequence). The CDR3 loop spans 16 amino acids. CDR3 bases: TGTGCCAGCAGCTTTACAGGGGGCACCGTGAACACTGAAGCTTTCTTT. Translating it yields CASSFTGGTVNTEAFF.

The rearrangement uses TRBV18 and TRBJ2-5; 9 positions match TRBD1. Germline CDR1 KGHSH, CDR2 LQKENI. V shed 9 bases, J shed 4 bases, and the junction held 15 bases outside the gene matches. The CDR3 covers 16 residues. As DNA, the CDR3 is TGTGCCAGTCACAGCTCCGGACAGGGGTTGGGAGAGACCCAGTACTTC. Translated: CASHSSGQGLGETQYF.

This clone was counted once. DNA for the CDR3: TGTGCCTGGAGTCCACAGGGGCACACTGAAGCTTTCTTT. Its protein product is CAWSPQGHTEAFF. The gene calls are TRBV30 and TRBJ1-1, with 7 bases fitting TRBD1. The CDR3 is 13 residues long. With 2 bases clipped from V and 3 bases from J, the junction kept 3 bases outside the gene matches. CDR1 is GTSNPN, CDR2 SVGIG, per germline (reference sequence).

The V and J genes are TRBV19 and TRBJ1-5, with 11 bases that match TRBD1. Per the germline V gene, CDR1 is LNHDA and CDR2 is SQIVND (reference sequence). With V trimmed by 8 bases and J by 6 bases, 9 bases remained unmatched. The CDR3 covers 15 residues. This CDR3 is CASSTGTGGSQPQHF. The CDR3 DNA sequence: TGTGCCAGTTCCACCGGGACAGGGGGAAGTCAGCCCCAGCATTTT.

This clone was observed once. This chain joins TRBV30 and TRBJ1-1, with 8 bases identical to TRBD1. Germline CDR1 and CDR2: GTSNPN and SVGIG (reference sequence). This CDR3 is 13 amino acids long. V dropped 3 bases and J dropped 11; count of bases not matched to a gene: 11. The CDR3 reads CAWSPRAGGEAFF. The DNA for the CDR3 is TGTGCCTGGAGCCCTCGGGCAGGGGGCGAGGCTTTCTTT.

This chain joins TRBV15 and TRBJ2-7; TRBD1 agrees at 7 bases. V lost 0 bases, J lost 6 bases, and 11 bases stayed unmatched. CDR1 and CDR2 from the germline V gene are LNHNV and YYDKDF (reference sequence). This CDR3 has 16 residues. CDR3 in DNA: TGTGCCACCAGCAGAGATCAACAGGGGATCGCCCCCGAGCAGTACTTC. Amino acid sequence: CATSRDQQGIAPEQYF.

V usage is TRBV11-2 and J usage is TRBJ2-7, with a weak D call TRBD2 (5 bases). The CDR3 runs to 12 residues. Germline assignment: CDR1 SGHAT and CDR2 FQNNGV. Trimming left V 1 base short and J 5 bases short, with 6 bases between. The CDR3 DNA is TGTGCCAGCAGCTTAGGAGGGAACGAGCAGTACTTC. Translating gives CASSLGGNEQYF.